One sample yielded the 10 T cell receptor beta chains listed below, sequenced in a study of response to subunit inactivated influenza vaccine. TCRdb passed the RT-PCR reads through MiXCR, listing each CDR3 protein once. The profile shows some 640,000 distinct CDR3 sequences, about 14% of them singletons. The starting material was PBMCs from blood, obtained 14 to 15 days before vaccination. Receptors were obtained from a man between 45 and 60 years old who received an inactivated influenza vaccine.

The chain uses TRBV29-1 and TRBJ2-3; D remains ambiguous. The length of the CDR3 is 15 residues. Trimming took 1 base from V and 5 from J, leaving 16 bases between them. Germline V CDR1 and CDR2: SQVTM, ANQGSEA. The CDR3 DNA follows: TGCAGCGTTGAAGGTGTACAGTGGGCTTTAGATACGCAGTATTTT. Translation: CSVEGVQWALDTQYF.

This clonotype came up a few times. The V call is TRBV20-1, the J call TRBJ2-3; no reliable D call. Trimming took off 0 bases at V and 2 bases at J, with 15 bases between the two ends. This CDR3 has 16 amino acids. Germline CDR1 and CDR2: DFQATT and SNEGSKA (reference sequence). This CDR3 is CSARDLMTHFTDTQYF. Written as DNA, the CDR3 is TGCAGTGCTAGAGATTTGATGACTCATTTCACAGATACGCAGTATTTT.

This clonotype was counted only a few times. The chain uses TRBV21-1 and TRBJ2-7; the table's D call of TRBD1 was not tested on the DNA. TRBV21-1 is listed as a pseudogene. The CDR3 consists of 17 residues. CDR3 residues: CASSKLDIRRTAYEQYF. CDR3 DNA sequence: TGTGCCAGCAGCAAACTTGATATTCGACGGACAGCCTACGAGCAGTACTTC.

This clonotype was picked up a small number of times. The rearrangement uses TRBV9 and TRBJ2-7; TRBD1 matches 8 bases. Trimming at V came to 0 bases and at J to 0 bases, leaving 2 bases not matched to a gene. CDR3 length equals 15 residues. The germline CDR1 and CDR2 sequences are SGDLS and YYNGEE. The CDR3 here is CASSVDGQGSYEQYF. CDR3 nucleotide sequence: TGTGCCAGCAGCGTAGACGGACAGGGCTCCTACGAGCAGTACTTC. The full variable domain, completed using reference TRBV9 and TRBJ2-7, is DSGVTQTPKHLITATGQRVTLRCSPRSGDLSVYWYQQSLDQGLQFLIQYYNGEERAKGNILERFSAQQFPDLHSELNLSSLELGDSALYFCASSVDGQGSYEQYFGPGTRLTVT.

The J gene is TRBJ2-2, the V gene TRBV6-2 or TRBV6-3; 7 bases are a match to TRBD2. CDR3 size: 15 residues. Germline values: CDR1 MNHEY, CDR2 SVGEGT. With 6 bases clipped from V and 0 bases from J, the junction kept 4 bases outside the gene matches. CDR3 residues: CASRRGLTNTGELFF. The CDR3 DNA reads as TGTGCCAGCAGGAGGGGACTAACGAACACCGGGGAGCTGTTTTTT.

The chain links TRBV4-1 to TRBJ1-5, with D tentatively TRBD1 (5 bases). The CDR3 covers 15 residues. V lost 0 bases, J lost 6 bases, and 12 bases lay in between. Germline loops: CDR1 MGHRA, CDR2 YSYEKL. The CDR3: CASSQDQRGSQPQHF. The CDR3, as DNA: TGCGCCAGCAGCCAAGATCAGAGGGGAAGTCAGCCCCAGCATTTT.

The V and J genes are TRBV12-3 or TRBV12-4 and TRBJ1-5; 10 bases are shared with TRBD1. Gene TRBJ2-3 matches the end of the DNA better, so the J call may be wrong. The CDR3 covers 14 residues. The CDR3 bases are TGTGCCAGCAGGGACAGGGGGGGGCCCCAGGCCCAGTATTTT. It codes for CASRDRGGPQAQYF.

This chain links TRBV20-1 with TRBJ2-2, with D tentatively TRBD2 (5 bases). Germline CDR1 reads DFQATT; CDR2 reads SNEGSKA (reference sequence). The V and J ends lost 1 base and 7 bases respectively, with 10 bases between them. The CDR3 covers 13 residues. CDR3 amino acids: CSARVRRDGELFF. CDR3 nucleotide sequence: TGCAGTGCTAGAGTGCGCCGGGACGGGGAGCTGTTTTTT.

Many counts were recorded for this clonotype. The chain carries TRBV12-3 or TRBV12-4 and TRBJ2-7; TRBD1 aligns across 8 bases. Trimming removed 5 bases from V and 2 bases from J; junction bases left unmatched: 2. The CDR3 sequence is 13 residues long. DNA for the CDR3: TGTGCCAGCAGTAACAGGGGGGCCTACGAGCAGTACTTC. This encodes CASSNRGAYEQYF.

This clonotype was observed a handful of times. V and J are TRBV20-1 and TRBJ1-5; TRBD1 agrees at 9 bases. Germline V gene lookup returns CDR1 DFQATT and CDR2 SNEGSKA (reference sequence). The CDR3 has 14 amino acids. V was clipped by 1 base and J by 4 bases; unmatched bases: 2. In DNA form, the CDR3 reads TGCAGTGCTAGAGGGGACAGGGAAAATCAGCCCCAGCATTTT. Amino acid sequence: CSARGDRENQPQHF.